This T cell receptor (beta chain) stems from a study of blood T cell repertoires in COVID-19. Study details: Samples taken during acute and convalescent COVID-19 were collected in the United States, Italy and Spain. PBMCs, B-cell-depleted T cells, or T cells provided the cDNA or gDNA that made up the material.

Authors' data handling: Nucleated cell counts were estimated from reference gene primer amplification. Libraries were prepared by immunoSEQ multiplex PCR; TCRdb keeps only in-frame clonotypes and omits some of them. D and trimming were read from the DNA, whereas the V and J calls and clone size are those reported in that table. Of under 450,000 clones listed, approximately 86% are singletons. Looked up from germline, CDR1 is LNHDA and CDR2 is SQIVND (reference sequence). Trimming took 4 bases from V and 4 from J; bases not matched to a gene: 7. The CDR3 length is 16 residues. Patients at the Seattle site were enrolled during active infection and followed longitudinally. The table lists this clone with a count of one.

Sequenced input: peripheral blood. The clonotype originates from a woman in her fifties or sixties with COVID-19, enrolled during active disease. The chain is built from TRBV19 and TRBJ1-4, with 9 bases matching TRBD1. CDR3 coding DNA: TGTGCCAGTAGTACCCGCAGGACAGGGGTTAATGAAAAACTGTTTTTT. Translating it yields CASSTRRTGVNEKLFF. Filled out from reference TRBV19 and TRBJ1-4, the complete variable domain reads DGGITQSPKYLFRKEGQNVTLSCEQNLNHDAMYWYRQDPGQGLRLIYYSQIVNDFQKGDIAEGYSVSREKKESFPLTVTSAQKNPTAFYLCASSTRRTGVNEKLFFGSGTQLSVL.